The 23 T cell receptor beta chains listed next were all sequenced from one sample in a study of blood T cell repertoires in COVID-19. Repertoires were generated with immunoSEQ multiplex PCR, while TCRdb's copy carries only in-frame clones and drops some. The sample carries 70,000 to 95,000 clones, around 81% recorded once. The sequenced sample consisted of peripheral blood. The receptors derive from a woman between 65 and 79 years old with acute or convalescent COVID-19.

This chain connects TRBV19 to TRBJ2-3; 7 bases are shared with TRBD2. With 3 bases clipped from V and 0 bases from J, the junction kept 3 bases outside the gene matches. Looked up from germline, CDR1 is LNHDA and CDR2 is SQIVND (reference sequence). This CDR3 contains 15 residues. The DNA for the CDR3 is TGTGCCAGTAGTATGAGCGGGATTAGCACAGATACGCAGTATTTT. The encoded protein is CASSMSGISTDTQYF.

The V gene is TRBV3-1 (or the pseudogene TRBV3-2), the J gene TRBJ2-1, with 11 bases that match TRBD2. In germline, CDR1 is LGHDT, CDR2 YNNKEL (reference sequence). Trimming at V came to 2 bases and at J to 6 bases, leaving 6 bases not matched to a gene. The CDR3 is 16 residues long. The CDR3 region has the DNA TGTGCCAGCAGCCAATCTGTAGCGGGGGGGGGCAATGAGCAGTTCTTC. This translates into CASSQSVAGGGNEQFF.

The gene calls are TRBV7-2 and TRBJ2-7, with 8 bases fitting TRBD1. Germline-derived CDR1 and CDR2 are SGHTA and FQGNSA. This CDR3 is 14 amino acids long. The V gene end was trimmed by 0 bases and the J gene end by 7 bases; junction bases not matched to a gene: 5. CDR3 loop: CASSLARGRREQYF. CDR3 sequence (DNA): TGTGCCAGCAGCTTAGCCAGGGGGCGCCGGGAGCAGTACTTC.

This clone was recorded only once. This chain joins TRBV4-2 and TRBJ2-7; 9 positions match TRBD2. The V gene's germline CDR1 is LGHNA and CDR2 YNFKEQ. J lost 4 bases, V lost 2 bases, and 6 bases had no gene match. The CDR3 has 15 amino acids. CDR3 in amino acids: CASSQPGTSRYEQYF. DNA for the CDR3: TGTGCCAGCAGCCAACCCGGGACTAGCAGGTACGAGCAGTACTTC.

The V call is TRBV28, the J call TRBJ2-2; 9 positions match TRBD2. The length of the CDR3 is 17 residues. Germline V CDR1 and CDR2: MDHEN, SYDVKM. The trim removed 6 bases at V and 6 bases at J, leaving 14 bases unmatched. The CDR3 DNA sequence: TGTGCCAGCAGCCAAAGACTAGCGGCAGGAGGGGCCGGGGAGCTGTTTTTT. It is translated as CASSQRLAAGGAGELFF. Variable domain in full (rest from reference TRBV28 and TRBJ2-2): DVKVTQSSRYLVKRTGEKVFLECVQDMDHENMFWYRQDPGLGLRLIYFSYDVKMKEKGDIPEGYSVSREKKERFSLILESASTNQTSMYLCASSQRLAAGGAGELFFGEGSRLTVL.

The chain has TRBV19 and TRBJ1-2, with 7 bases fitting TRBD1. Trimming removed 9 bases from V and 10 bases from J; junction bases left unmatched: 8. CDR1 and CDR2 (germline): LNHDA, SQIVND (reference sequence). The CDR3 runs 11 residues. The CDR3 loop reads CASAYRGAYTF. The CDR3, as DNA: TGTGCCAGCGCCTACAGGGGAGCCTACACCTTC.

The chain combines TRBV5-4 with TRBJ2-4; TRBD2 might be the D (6 bases). The CDR3 has 15 residues. The V end was cut by 2 bases, the J end by 4 bases, with 13 bases between. CDR1 SGHNT and CDR2 YYREEE come from the germline V gene (reference sequence). This CDR3 reads CASSLGGAQKNIQYF. In DNA form, the CDR3 reads TGTGCCAGCAGCTTAGGCGGGGCCCAGAAAAACATTCAGTACTTC. Drawing the rest from reference TRBV5-4 and TRBJ2-4, the complete variable domain is ETGVTQSPTHLIKTRGQQVTLRCSSQSGHNTVSWYQQALGQGPQFIFQYYREEENGRGNFPPRFSGLQFPNYSSELNVNALELDDSALYLCASSLGGAQKNIQYFGAGTRLSVL.

V gene TRBV14 combines with J gene TRBJ2-1; a possible D gene is TRBD1 (6 bases). The CDR3 is 15 residues long. With 4 bases removed from V and 2 bases from J, the gap between germline ends came to 12 bases. Looked up from germline, CDR1 is SGHDN and CDR2 is FVKESK. The CDR3 nucleotides are TGTGCCAGCAGCCTTGGGACATTCACCTACAATGAGCAGTTCTTC. This codes for CASSLGTFTYNEQFF.

V usage is TRBV6-5 and J usage is TRBJ2-2; D is ambiguous. Germline lookup yields CDR1 MNHEY and CDR2 SVGAGI. Trimming removed 9 bases from V and 0 bases from J, with 8 bases in between. There are 13 residues in the CDR3. CDR3 sequence: CASSTTNTGELFF. Here the CDR3 DNA reads TGTGCCAGTTCTACGACGAACACCGGGGAGCTGTTTTTT.

This chain's CDR3 is CSVGGPGTGGSEKLFF. In DNA, the CDR3 is TGCAGCGTTGGGGGCCCGGGGACAGGGGGCAGTGAAAAACTGTTTTTT. This rearrangement joins TRBV29-1 to TRBJ1-4; 12 nucleotides match TRBD1. After removal of 4 bases from V and 7 bases from J, the junction contained 10 bases not matched to a gene. The CDR3 runs to 16 residues. Germline values: CDR1 SQVTM, CDR2 ANQGSEA.

The chain carries TRBV21-1 and TRBJ2-7; TRBD1 is taken as the D call from the table, unchecked against the DNA. TRBV21-1 is annotated as a pseudogene. The CDR3 totals 14 residues. DNA of the CDR3: TGTGCCAGCAGCAAAGTTGCAGGGGGAGACGAGCAGTACTTC. Protein product: CASSKVAGGDEQYF.

CDR3 amino acids: CASVGIVSEKLFF. The CDR3 DNA sequence: TGTGCCAGCGTTGGCATTGTCTCTGAAAAACTGTTTTTT. This chain links TRBV6-5 with TRBJ1-4; D call uncertain. Trimming cost V 8 bases and J 7 bases, with 14 bases left between them. The CDR3 runs to 13 residues. The V gene's germline CDR1 is MNHEY and CDR2 SVGAGI.

This clone appeared once. The genes are TRBV5-1 and TRBJ1-6; D is unclear. The germline V and J ends were trimmed by 4 bases and 9 bases, with 17 bases remaining between them. There are 15 residues in the CDR3. Germline assignment: CDR1 SGHRS and CDR2 YFSETQ. In nucleotides, the CDR3 is TGCGCCAGCAGCCCATTAATCTCGTCCGGTTCACCCCTCCACTTT. It translates to CASSPLISSGSPLHF.

The J gene is TRBJ2-1, the V gene TRBV5-1; 14 nucleotides line up with TRBD2. There are 15 residues in the CDR3. V trimming: 3 bases; J trimming: 6 bases; junction bases outside the gene matches: 2. The germline V gene encodes CDR1 SGHRS and CDR2 YFSETQ. The CDR3 coding sequence is TGCGCCAGCAGCTCCGGGACTAGCGGGAGCAATGAGCAGTTCTTC. Amino acids: CASSSGTSGSNEQFF.

This chain connects TRBV19 to TRBJ2-7; 8 bases fit TRBD1. J lost 0 bases, V lost 3 bases, and 1 base had no gene match. Germline CDR1 LNHDA, CDR2 SQIVND (reference sequence). The CDR3 length is 14 residues. CDR3 loop: CASSIGTGSYEQYF. CDR3 DNA: TGTGCCAGTAGTATCGGGACAGGCTCCTACGAGCAGTACTTC.

This clone was found many times. The V and J genes are TRBV29-1 and TRBJ1-5; D is unclear. Germline CDR1 reads SQVTM; CDR2 reads ANQGSEA. The CDR3 loop spans 14 amino acids. V shed 6 bases and J shed 4 bases, with 16 bases lying between them. The CDR3 reads CSVSGGSTNQPQHF. The CDR3 DNA is TGCAGCGTATCAGGTGGGTCCACGAATCAGCCCCAGCATTTT.

The J gene is TRBJ1-1, the V gene TRBV15, with TRBD1 as a possible D gene (5 bases). The germline gives CDR1 LNHNV, CDR2 YYDKDF (reference sequence). Trimming shortened V by 3 bases and J by 1 base, and 9 bases separated the two germline ends. The CDR3 has 14 amino acids. The CDR3 spells CATSSNRRNTEAFF. The DNA of the CDR3 is TGTGCCACCAGCAGTAACAGGAGGAACACTGAAGCTTTCTTT.

V usage is TRBV6-2 or TRBV6-3 and J usage is TRBJ1-2; D is unclear. The V end was cut by 5 bases, the J end by 0 bases, with 13 bases between. Germline CDR1 reads MNHEY; CDR2 reads SVGEGT. There are 15 residues in the CDR3. The CDR3 here is CASSRPQRANYGYTF. The CDR3 DNA follows: TGTGCCAGCAGTCGCCCGCAACGAGCTAACTATGGCTACACCTTC.

A remark on this clone: No conserved phenylalanine or tryptophan ends this CDR3, so it is likely a read error. The DNA is omitted, as the CDR3 cannot be located on it reliably, and the CDR3 follows TCRdb's listing. This chain uses TRBV6-6 with TRBJ1-2; the tabulated D call, TRBD1, remains unverified against the DNA. The germline V gene encodes CDR1 MNHNY and CDR2 SVGAGI (reference sequence). The CDR3 has 15 residues if both end residues are counted. CDR3 in amino acids: CASSYSQGSNQIVQV.

This clone was observed a single time. The chain couples TRBV6-1 to TRBJ1-2; 7 positions agree with TRBD1. The trim removed 3 bases at V and 4 bases at J, leaving 2 bases unmatched. This CDR3 is 13 amino acids long. Germline CDR1 and CDR2: MNHNS and SASEGT. This chain's CDR3 is CASSDRGAYGYTF. Written as DNA, the CDR3 is TGTGCCAGCAGTGACAGGGGGGCCTATGGCTACACCTTC.

J is TRBJ1-5 and V is TRBV18; maybe TRBD1 (6 bases). CDR1 is KGHSH, CDR2 LQKENI, per germline. The CDR3 contains 16 residues. V lost 2 bases, J lost 0 bases, and 11 bases lay in between. This CDR3 reads CASSPGGQNSNQPQHF. Written as DNA, the CDR3 is TGTGCCAGCTCACCAGGAGGACAGAATAGCAATCAGCCCCAGCATTTT.

The chain couples TRBV24-1 to TRBJ2-3, with D possibly being TRBD1 (6 bases). The V and J ends lost 7 bases and 2 bases respectively, with 12 bases between them. Germline CDR1 is KGHDR and CDR2 is SFDVKD. This CDR3 region has 14 residues. The CDR3 sequence is CATRRAGATDTQYF. In DNA, the CDR3 is TGTGCCACCAGGCGGGCAGGGGCCACAGATACGCAGTATTTT.

This chain uses TRBV6-4 with TRBJ1-2; D uncertain. The CDR3 is 14 residues long. Germline CDR1 MRHNA, CDR2 SNTAGT. Trimming removed 6 bases at V and 0 bases at J, with 11 bases between. DNA of the CDR3: TGTGCCAGCAGACCCACGGGAGCTAACTATGGCTACACCTTC. This translates into CASRPTGANYGYTF.